The rows below give T cell receptor beta chains drawn from one sample of a study of blood T cell dynamics during melanoma immunotherapy. Using immunoSEQ multiplex PCR, the repertoire was profiled, and TCRdb retains in-frame clones only, with some absent. The sample lists over 13,000 clones, roughly 84% seen once, with roughly 5.1% in the top ten. This specimen consisted of blood, obtained from a patient treated with checkpoint blockade. These receptors were collected from a human donor with melanoma. CDR3s include the opening cysteine and the closing phenylalanine or tryptophan. Each record gives: J gene, V gene, CDR3 protein.

j_call: TRBJ2-7
v_call: TRBV27
cdr3_aa: CASSLLARSSYEQYF

j_call: TRBJ1-2
v_call: TRBV30
cdr3_aa: CAWTRTGPTYGYTF

j_call: NA
v_call: TRBV19
cdr3_aa: CASTLGQGRDEQYF

j_call: TRBJ2-5
v_call: TRBV19
cdr3_aa: CASSSLGGLETQYF

j_call: TRBJ2-5
v_call: TRBV11-2
cdr3_aa: CASSFGGGGETQYF

j_call: TRBJ2-5
v_call: TRBV18
cdr3_aa: CASSPSVAQTQYF

j_call: TRBJ1-5
v_call: TRBV2
cdr3_aa: CASSGTGPHQPQHF

j_call: TRBJ2-7
v_call: TRBV10-3
cdr3_aa: CAISESGGSSYEQYF

j_call: TRBJ2-3
v_call: TRBV18
cdr3_aa: CASSRGTKGGLTQYF

j_call: TRBJ1-4
v_call: TRBV7-9
cdr3_aa: CASRHSSGPTNEKLFF

j_call: TRBJ2-7
v_call: TRBV6-6
cdr3_aa: CASSYAGGSYEQYF